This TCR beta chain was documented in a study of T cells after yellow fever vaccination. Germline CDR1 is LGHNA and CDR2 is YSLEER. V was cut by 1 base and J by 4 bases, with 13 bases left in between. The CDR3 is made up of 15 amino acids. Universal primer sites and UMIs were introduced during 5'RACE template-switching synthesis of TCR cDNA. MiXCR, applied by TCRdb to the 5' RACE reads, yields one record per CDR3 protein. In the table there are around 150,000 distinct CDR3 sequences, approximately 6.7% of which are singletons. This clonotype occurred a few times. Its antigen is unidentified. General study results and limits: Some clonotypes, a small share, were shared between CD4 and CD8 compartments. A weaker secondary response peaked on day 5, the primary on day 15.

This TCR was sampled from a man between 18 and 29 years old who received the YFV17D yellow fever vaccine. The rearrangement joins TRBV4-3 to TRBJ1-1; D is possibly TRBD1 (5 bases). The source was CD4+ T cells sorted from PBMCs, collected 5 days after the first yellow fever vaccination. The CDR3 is CASSQVAGLGTEAFF. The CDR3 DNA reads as TGCGCCAGCAGCCAAGTCGCAGGGTTAGGCACTGAAGCTTTCTTT.